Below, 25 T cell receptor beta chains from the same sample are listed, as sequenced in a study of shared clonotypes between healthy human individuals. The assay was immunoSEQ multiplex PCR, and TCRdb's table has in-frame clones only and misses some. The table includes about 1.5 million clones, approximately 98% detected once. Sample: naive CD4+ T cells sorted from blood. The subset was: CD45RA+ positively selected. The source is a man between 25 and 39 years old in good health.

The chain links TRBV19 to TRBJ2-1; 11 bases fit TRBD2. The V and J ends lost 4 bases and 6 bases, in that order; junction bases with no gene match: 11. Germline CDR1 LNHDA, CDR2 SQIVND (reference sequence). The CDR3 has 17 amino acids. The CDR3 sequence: CASSKAPSGRFSNEQFF. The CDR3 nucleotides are TGTGCCAGTAGTAAAGCCCCTAGCGGGAGGTTCTCCAATGAGCAGTTCTTC.

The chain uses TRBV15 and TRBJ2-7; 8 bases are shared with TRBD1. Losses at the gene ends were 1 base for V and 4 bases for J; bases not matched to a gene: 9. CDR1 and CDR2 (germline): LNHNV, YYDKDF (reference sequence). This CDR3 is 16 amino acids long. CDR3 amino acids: CATSRARHGQGYEQYF. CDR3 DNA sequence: TGTGCCACCAGCAGAGCCCGCCACGGACAGGGTTACGAGCAGTACTTC.

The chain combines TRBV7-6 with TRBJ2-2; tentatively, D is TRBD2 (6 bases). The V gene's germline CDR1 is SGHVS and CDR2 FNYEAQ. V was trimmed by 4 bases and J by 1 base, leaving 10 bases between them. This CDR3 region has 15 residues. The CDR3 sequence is CASSSDYRNTGELFF. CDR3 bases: TGTGCCAGCAGCTCGGACTACAGGAACACCGGGGAGCTGTTTTTT.

This chain's CDR3 is CAWRGSTEAFF. The CDR3 coding sequence is TGTGCCTGGAGAGGATCCACTGAAGCTTTCTTT. The chain is built from TRBV30 and TRBJ1-1, with no clear D. CDR1 is GTSNPN, CDR2 SVGIG, per germline (reference sequence). The CDR3 is 11 amino acids. V was shortened by 3 bases and J by 4 bases, with 6 bases between the two germline ends.

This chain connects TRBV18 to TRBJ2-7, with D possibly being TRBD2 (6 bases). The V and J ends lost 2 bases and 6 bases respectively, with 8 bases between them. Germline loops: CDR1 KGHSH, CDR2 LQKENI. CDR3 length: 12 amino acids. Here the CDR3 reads CASSPGRGEQYF. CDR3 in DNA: TGTGCCAGCTCACCAGGGCGGGGCGAGCAGTACTTC.

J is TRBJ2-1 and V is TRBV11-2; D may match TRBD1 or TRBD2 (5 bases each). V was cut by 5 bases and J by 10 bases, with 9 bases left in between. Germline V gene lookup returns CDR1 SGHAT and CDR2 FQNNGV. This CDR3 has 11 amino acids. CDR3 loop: CASSRDLEQFF. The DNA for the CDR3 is TGTGCCAGCAGCCGGGACCTCGAGCAGTTCTTC.

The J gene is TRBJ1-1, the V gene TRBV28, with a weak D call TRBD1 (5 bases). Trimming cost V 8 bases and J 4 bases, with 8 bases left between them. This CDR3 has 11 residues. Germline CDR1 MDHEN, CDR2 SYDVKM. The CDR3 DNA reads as TGTGCCAGCGGGGCGGGCACTGAAGCTTTCTTT. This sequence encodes CASGAGTEAFF.

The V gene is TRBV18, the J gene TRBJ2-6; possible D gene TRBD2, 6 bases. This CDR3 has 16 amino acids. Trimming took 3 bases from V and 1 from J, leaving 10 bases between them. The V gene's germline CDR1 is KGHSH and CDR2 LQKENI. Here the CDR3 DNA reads TGTGCCAGCTCACCGTACGGACTATCTGGGGCCAACGTCCTGACTTTC. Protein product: CASSPYGLSGANVLTF.

The CDR3 sequence: CASSVRQGNQPQHF. The CDR3 nucleotides read TGTGCCAGTAGTGTGAGGCAGGGGAATCAGCCCCAGCATTTT. V and J are TRBV19 and TRBJ1-5; D may be TRBD1 (6 bases). The V end was cut by 5 bases, the J end by 4 bases, with 12 bases between. The germline V gene has CDR1 LNHDA and CDR2 SQIVND (reference sequence). CDR3 length: 14 residues. Full variable domain (remainder filled in from reference TRBV19 and TRBJ1-5): DGGITQSPKYLFRKEGQNVTLSCEQNLNHDAMYWYRQDPGQGLRLIYYSQIVNDFQKGDIAEGYSVSREKKESFPLTVTSAQKNPTAFYLCASSVRQGNQPQHFGDGTRLSIL.

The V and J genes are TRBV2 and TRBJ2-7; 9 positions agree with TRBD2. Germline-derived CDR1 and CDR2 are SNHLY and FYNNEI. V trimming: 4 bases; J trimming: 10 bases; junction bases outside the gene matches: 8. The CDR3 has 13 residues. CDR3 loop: CASSGNSGRVQYF. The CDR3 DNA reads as TGTGCCAGCAGTGGGAATAGCGGGAGAGTTCAGTACTTC. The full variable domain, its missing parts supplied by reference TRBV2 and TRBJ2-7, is EPEVTQTPSHQVTQMGQEVILRCVPISNHLYFYWYRQILGQKVEFLVSFYNNEISEKSEIFDDQFSVERPDGSNFTLKIRSTKLEDSAMYFCASSGNSGRVQYFGPGTRLTVT.

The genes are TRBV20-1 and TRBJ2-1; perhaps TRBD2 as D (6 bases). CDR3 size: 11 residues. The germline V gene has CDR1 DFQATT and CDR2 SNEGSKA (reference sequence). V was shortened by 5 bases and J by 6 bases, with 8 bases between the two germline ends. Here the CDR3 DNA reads TGCAGTGCTTGGGACTTCAATGAGCAGTTCTTC. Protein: CSAWDFNEQFF.

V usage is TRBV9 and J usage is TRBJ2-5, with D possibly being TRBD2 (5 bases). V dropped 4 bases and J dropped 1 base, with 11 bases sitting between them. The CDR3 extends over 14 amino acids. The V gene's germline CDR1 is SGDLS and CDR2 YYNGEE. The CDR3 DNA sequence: TGTGCCAGCAGCTCCACGGGAATCCAAGAGACCCAGTACTTC. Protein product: CASSSTGIQETQYF.

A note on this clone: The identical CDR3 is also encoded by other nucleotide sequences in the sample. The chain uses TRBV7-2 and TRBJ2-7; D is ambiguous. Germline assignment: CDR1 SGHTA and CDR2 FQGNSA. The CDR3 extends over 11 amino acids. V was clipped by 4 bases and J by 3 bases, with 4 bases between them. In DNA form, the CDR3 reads TGTGCCAGCAGCTCGCTCTACGAGCAGTACTTC. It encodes CASSSLYEQYF.

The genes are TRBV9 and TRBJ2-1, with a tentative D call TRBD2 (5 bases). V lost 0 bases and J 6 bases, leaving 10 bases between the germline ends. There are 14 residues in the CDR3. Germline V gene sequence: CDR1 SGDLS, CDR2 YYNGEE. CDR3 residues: CASSVDERVNEQFF. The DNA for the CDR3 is TGTGCCAGCAGCGTAGATGAGAGGGTCAATGAGCAGTTCTTC.

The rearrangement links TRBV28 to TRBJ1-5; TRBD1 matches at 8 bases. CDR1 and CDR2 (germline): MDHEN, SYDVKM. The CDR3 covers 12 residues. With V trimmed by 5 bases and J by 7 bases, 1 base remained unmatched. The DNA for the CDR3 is TGTGCCAGCAGTGGACAGGGACAGCCCCAGCATTTT. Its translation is CASSGQGQPQHF.

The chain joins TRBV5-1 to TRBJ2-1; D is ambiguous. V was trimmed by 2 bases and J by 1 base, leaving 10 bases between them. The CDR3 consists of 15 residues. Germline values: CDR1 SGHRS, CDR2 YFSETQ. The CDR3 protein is CASSLTTVSYNEQFF. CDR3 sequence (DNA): TGCGCCAGCAGCTTAACTACGGTTTCCTACAATGAGCAGTTCTTC.

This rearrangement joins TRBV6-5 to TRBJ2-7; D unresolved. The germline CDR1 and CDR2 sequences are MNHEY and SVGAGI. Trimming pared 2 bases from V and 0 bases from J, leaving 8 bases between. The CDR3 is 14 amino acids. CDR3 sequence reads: CASSYQDGSYEQYF. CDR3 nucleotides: TGTGCCAGCAGTTACCAGGATGGCTCCTACGAGCAGTACTTC.

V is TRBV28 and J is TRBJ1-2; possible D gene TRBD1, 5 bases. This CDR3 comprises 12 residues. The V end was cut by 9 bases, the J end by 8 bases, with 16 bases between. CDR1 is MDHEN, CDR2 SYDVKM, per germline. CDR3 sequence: CASMTVTVGYTF. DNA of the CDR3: TGTGCCAGTATGACAGTTACGGTGGGCTACACCTTC.

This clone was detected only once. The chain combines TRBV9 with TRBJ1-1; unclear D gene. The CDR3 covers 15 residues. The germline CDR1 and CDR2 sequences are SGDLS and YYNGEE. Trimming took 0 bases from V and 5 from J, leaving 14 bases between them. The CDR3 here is CASSVVPGLGTEAFF. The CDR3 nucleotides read TGTGCCAGCAGCGTAGTACCTGGATTGGGGACTGAAGCTTTCTTT.

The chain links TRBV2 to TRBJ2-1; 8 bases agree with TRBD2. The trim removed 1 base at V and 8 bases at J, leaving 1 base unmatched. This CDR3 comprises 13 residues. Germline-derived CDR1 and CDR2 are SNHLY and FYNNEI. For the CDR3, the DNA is TGTGCCAGCAGTGAAGTAGCGGGATATGAGCAGTTCTTC. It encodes CASSEVAGYEQFF.

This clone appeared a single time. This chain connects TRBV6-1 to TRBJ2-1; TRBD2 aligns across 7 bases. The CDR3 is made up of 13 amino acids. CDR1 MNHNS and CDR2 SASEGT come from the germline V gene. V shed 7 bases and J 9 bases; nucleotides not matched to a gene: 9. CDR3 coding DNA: TGTGCCAGCATGCGGGGGATCCTTCGTGAGCAGTTCTTC. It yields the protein CASMRGILREQFF.

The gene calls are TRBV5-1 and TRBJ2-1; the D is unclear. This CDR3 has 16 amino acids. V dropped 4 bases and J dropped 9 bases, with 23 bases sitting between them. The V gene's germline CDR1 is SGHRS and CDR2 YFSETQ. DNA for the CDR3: TGCGCCAGCAGCCTCCCGGGTAGCCACCCTTCAAGTGAGCAGTTCTTC. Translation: CASSLPGSHPSSEQFF. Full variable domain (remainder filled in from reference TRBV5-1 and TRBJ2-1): KAGVTQTPRYLIKTRGQQVTLSCSPISGHRSVSWYQQTPGQGLQFLFEYFSETQRNKGNFPGRFSGRQFSNSRSEMNVSTLELGDSALYLCASSLPGSHPSSEQFFGPGTRLTVL.

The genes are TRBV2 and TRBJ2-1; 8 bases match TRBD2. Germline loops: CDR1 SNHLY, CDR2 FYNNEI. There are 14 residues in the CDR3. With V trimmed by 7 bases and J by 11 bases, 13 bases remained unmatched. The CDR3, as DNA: TGTGCCAGCAAAGGTAGCGGGACCGTCCCCAAGCAGTTCTTC. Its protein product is CASKGSGTVPKQFF.

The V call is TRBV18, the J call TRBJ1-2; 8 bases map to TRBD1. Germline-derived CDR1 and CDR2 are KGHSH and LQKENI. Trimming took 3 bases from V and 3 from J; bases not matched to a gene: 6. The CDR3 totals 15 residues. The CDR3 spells CASSPIQGVDYGYTF. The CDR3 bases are TGTGCCAGCTCACCCATACAGGGGGTTGACTATGGCTACACCTTC.

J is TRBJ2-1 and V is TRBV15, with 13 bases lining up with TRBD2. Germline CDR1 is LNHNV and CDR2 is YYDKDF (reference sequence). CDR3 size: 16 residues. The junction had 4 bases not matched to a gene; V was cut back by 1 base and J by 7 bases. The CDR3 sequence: CATSRAPGLAGNEQFF. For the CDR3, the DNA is TGTGCCACCAGCAGAGCCCCGGGACTAGCGGGGAATGAGCAGTTCTTC.